The 27 T cell receptor beta chains below were found in one sample sequenced in a study of tumor-infiltrating lymphocytes in primary liver carcinoma. Investigators took RNA and DNA out together from approximately 22-30 mg of unsorted bulk tissue. The template, approximately 500 ng total RNA, yielded TCR beta cDNA made with a constant-region primer. Three-round nested multiplex PCR performed with slightly modified ARM-PCR produced the TCR beta libraries. TRBV1-TRBV30 forward primers paired with a C-beta reverse primer drove the first two PCR rounds, about 9 cycles each. MiXCR, run by TCRdb on the multiplex PCR reads, gives a single entry per CDR3 protein. The sample shows some 95,000 distinct CDR3 sequences, about 70% of them seen only once. Material for sequencing was tumor-adjacent normal liver tissue. Receptors originate from a man aged 40-55 years with primary liver carcinoma and hepatitis B virus infection.

As for this clonotype: A clone one base away is much larger, so this may be a read error. The chain is built from TRBV13 and TRBJ1-6; D gene uncertain. Germline CDR1 and CDR2: PRHDT and FYEKMQ (reference sequence). The V end lost 5 bases, the J end lost 2 bases, and 10 bases lay between the germline ends. This CDR3 spans 15 amino acids. The CDR3 DNA is TGTGCCAGCAGCCCCCATGGTGCCTATAATTCACCCCTCCACTTT. Translating gives CASSPHGAYNSPLHF.

Note on this clonotype: This may be a read error: a much more frequent sequence differs by one nucleotide. The rearrangement uses TRBV5-6 and TRBJ2-5, with 9 bases aligning to TRBD2. This CDR3 has 14 amino acids. Germline lookup yields CDR1 SGHDT and CDR2 YYEEEE. CDR3 nucleotides: TGTGCCAGCACCCTTAGCGGGAGCCAAGAGATCCAGTACTTC. Protein: CASTLSGSQEIQYF. The whole variable domain, remainder taken from reference TRBV5-6 and TRBJ2-5, is DAGVTQSPTHLIKTRGQQVTLRCSPKSGHDTVSWYQQALGQGPQFIFQYYEEEERQRGNFPDRFSGHQFPNYSSELNVNALLLGDSALYLCASTLSGSQEIQYFGPGTRLLVL.

The chain links TRBV6-5 to TRBJ2-6, with TRBD2 identical over 11 bases. CDR1 MNHEY and CDR2 SVGAGI come from the germline V gene. This CDR3 spans 16 amino acids. With V trimmed by 5 bases and J by 3 bases, 3 bases remained unmatched. As DNA, the CDR3 is TGTGCCAGCAGTCGTACTAGCGGGAGTGGGGCCAACGTCCTGACTTTC. This encodes CASSRTSGSGANVLTF.

This clonotype appeared many times. The V gene is TRBV7-9, the J gene TRBJ2-5, with D hard to call. Trimming left V 7 bases short and J 1 base short, with 10 bases between. Germline V gene sequence: CDR1 SEHNR, CDR2 FQNEAQ (reference sequence). The CDR3 loop spans 13 amino acids. The CDR3 bases are TGTGCCAGCACCCCCGAGTCCCAAGAGACCCAGTACTTC. Protein sequence: CASTPESQETQYF.

This clonotype was recorded only once. At one end, the junction sequence differs from germline, possibly due to a read error. This chain links TRBV29-1 with TRBJ2-4; maybe TRBD2 (5 bases). This CDR3 has 16 residues. Germline CDR1 is SQVTM and CDR2 is ANQGSEA. For the CDR3, the DNA is TGTAGCGTCCGAGTGATAGGGAGATACTTAGGAAACATTCAGTATTTC. Translated, it gives CSVRVIGRYLGNIQYF.

This clonotype was found once. A much bigger clone sits one base away, suggesting this may be a read error. The missing conserved phenylalanine or tryptophan at the end of this CDR3 makes a read error likely. V gene TRBV4-2 combines with J gene TRBJ1-2; no reliable D call. The CDR3 is 13 residues long. V was trimmed by 0 bases and J by 4 bases, leaving 6 bases between them. CDR1 is LGHNA, CDR2 YNFKEQ, per germline. CDR3 sequence reads: CASSQDGLYGYTS. CDR3 nucleotides: TGTGCCAGCAGCCAAGATGGGCTCTATGGCTACACCTCC.

V usage is TRBV29-1 and J usage is TRBJ2-2; the match to TRBD2 covers 7 bases. Germline V gives CDR1 SQVTM, CDR2 ANQGSEA. V was pared by 4 bases and J by 6 bases, with 2 bases of the junction left unmatched. The CDR3 is made up of 12 amino acids. CDR3 sequence (DNA): TGCAGCGTTGGGGGGGGGGCCGGGGAGCTGTTTTTT. Its protein is CSVGGGAGELFF.

The chain is built from TRBV29-1 and TRBJ2-1, with 9 bases fitting TRBD2. Germline lookup yields CDR1 SQVTM and CDR2 ANQGSEA. This CDR3 is 18 amino acids long. This CDR3 is CSTKAPGTSRRGAYEQFF. CDR3 DNA sequence: TGCAGTACCAAAGCACCCGGGACTAGCAGGAGGGGAGCGTATGAGCAGTTCTTC.

As to this clonotype: At one boundary the junction diverges from the germline segment, which might be a read error. This chain joins TRBV6-2 or TRBV6-3 and TRBJ2-6; 7 bases line up with TRBD1. The germline V gene encodes CDR1 MNHEY and CDR2 SVGEGT. The CDR3 spans 16 residues. CDR3 sequence reads: CASSLRQGTGANVLTF. In DNA, the CDR3 is TGTGCCAGCAGCCTCAGACAGGGTACTGGGGCCAACGTCCTGACCTTC.

Worth noting for this clonotype: Lacking the conserved final phenylalanine or tryptophan, this CDR3 likely reflects a read error. This chain links TRBV28 with TRBJ2-2; no reliable D call. CDR1 and CDR2 from the germline V gene are MDHEN and SYDVKM. The germline V and J ends were trimmed by 1 base and 3 bases, with 15 bases remaining between them. The CDR3 sequence is 17 residues long. CDR3 protein: CASSLSLTLKDTGELFL. The DNA of the CDR3 is TGTGCCAGCAGTTTATCCTTGACACTAAAGGACACCGGGGAGCTGTTTCTT.

Note on this clonotype: Mismatch with germline at one junction end may stem from a read error. The genes are TRBV29-1 and TRBJ2-2; maybe TRBD2 (5 bases). This CDR3 has 12 residues. The germline CDR1 and CDR2 sequences are SQVTM and ANQGSEA. The CDR3 reads CSVDQGFGELFF. CDR3 nucleotides: TGTAGCGTTGACCAAGGGTTCGGGGAGCTGTTTTTT.

On this clonotype: One base away lies a much larger clone, so this may be a sequencing read error. The chain recombines TRBV5-6 with TRBJ1-5, with TRBD1 as a possible D gene (5 bases). Trimming left V 3 bases short and J 4 bases short, with 11 bases between. The CDR3 is made up of 14 amino acids. Germline CDR1 SGHDT, CDR2 YYEEEE. The CDR3 sequence is CASSWWDWNQPQHF. CDR3 sequence (DNA): TGTGCCAGCAGCTGGTGGGACTGGAATCAGCCCCAGCATTTT. Full variable domain (missing parts from reference TRBV5-6 and TRBJ1-5): DAGVTQSPTHLIKTRGQQVTLRCSPKSGHDTVSWYQQALGQGPQFIFQYYEEEERQRGNFPDRFSGHQFPNYSSELNVNALLLGDSALYLCASSWWDWNQPQHFGDGTRLSIL.

The V and J genes are TRBV5-5 and TRBJ2-1; 9 nucleotides line up with TRBD2. Germline assignment: CDR1 SGHKS and CDR2 YYEKEE (reference sequence). This CDR3 is built from 18 residues. J gave up 1 base and V 1 base, and 9 bases lay outside the gene matches. CDR3 bases: TGTGCCAGCAGCTTGCTGTCCGTTAGCGGGAGTTCCTACAATGAGCAGTTCTTC. As protein: CASSLLSVSGSSYNEQFF.

This clonotype was observed many times. The chain is built from TRBV6-2 or TRBV6-3 and TRBJ2-7, with 14 bases that match TRBD2. V lost 7 bases, J lost 4 bases, and 9 bases stayed unmatched. The germline V gene encodes CDR1 MNHEY and CDR2 SVGEGT. This CDR3 region has 16 residues. The CDR3 is CASMTSGRAELYEQYF. The CDR3 nucleotides are TGTGCCAGCATGACTAGCGGGAGGGCCGAACTGTACGAGCAGTACTTC.

In the case of this clonotype: The CDR3 carries no conserved terminal phenylalanine or tryptophan, so it likely arises from a read error. V is TRBV6-6 and J is TRBJ1-2; D gene ambiguous. The CDR3 contains 14 residues. In germline, CDR1 is MNHNY, CDR2 SVGAGI (reference sequence). This chain's CDR3 is CASSYRTASYGYTL. For the CDR3, the DNA is TGCGCCAGCAGTTATAGAACAGCTAGTTATGGCTACACCTTA.

This chain joins TRBV11-2 and TRBJ2-2, with TRBD2 matching 8 bases. Germline loops: CDR1 SGHAT, CDR2 FQNNGV. The CDR3 extends over 16 amino acids. The CDR3 spells CVSSLEATSVTGELFF. The CDR3 DNA reads TGTGTCAGTAGCTTAGAGGCGACTAGCGTCACCGGGGAGCTGTTTTTT.

The chain recombines TRBV4-1 with TRBJ2-1; 8 positions agree with TRBD2. This CDR3 is built from 18 residues. The V gene's germline CDR1 is MGHRA and CDR2 YSYEKL. The V segment lost 0 bases and the J segment 8 bases; nucleotides outside the gene matches: 15. CDR3 in amino acids: CASSQEWLAGGSHYEQFF. DNA for the CDR3: TGCGCCAGCAGCCAAGAGTGGTTGGCGGGAGGCTCCCACTATGAGCAGTTCTTC.

As to this clonotype: This clone may be a read error of a much larger clone one base away. The chain uses TRBV6-6 and TRBJ2-7, with D unclear. The CDR3 is 14 amino acids. CDR1 and CDR2 (germline): MNHNY, SVGAGI (reference sequence). In DNA form, the CDR3 reads TGTGCCAGCAATTACACCGGCGGTGCCTACGAGCAGTACTTC. It encodes CASNYTGGAYEQYF.

This clonotype was seen many times. J is TRBJ2-7 and V is TRBV29-1; TRBD1 agrees at 9 bases. This CDR3 has 14 residues. Germline trimming cut 6 bases from V and 0 bases from J; bases unmatched to any gene: 6. CDR1 is SQVTM, CDR2 ANQGSEA, per germline. Here the CDR3 DNA reads TGCAGCGTAGCCGGGACAGGGAGCTCCTACGAGCAGTACTTC. This gives the protein CSVAGTGSSYEQYF.

The chain has TRBV15 and TRBJ2-7; D tentatively fits TRBD1 or TRBD2 (5 bases each). There are 13 residues in the CDR3. Germline CDR1 and CDR2: LNHNV and YYDKDF (reference sequence). The V end was cut by 5 bases, the J end by 1 base, with 9 bases between. The CDR3 protein is CATSGDGSYEQYF. CDR3 DNA sequence: TGTGCCACCAGCGGGGACGGTTCCTACGAGCAGTACTTC.

In this sample, this clonotype turned up a few times. This chain joins TRBV14 and TRBJ2-7; 10 bases fit TRBD2. The CDR3 is made up of 16 amino acids. Per the germline V gene, CDR1 is SGHDN and CDR2 is FVKESK. J gave up 1 base and V 2 bases, and 5 bases lay outside the gene matches. The DNA for the CDR3 is TGTGCCAGCAGCCAAACTCTAGCGGGAGTATCCTACGAGCAGTACTTC. Translating gives CASSQTLAGVSYEQYF.

This clonotype occurred a few times. It may be a read error: a sequence one base away is much more abundant. The chain combines TRBV29-1 with TRBJ1-1; D gene unclear. CDR1 and CDR2 (germline): SQVTM, ANQGSEA. The CDR3 has 11 residues. The CDR3 loop is CSVFTNTGAFF. The CDR3 nucleotides read TGCAGCGTTTTCACGAACACTGGAGCTTTCTTT.

About this clonotype itself: The junction departs from germline at one end; a sequencing error may be responsible. This chain uses TRBV10-3 with TRBJ1-1; D gene ambiguous. This CDR3 is built from 13 residues. Germline-derived CDR1 and CDR2 are ENHRY and SYGVKD. DNA for the CDR3: TGTGCCATCAGTGTTGCGGGGAACATTGAAGCTTTCTTT. Translated: CAISVAGNIEAFF.

This clonotype was seen ten or more times. This sequence joins TRBV28 and TRBJ1-5, with unresolved D. CDR3 length: 16 residues. CDR1 is MDHEN, CDR2 SYDVKM, per germline. Trimming stripped 2 bases from V and 3 bases from J, with 14 bases between. The CDR3 loop reads CASSLGSEGINQPQHF. The CDR3 nucleotides read TGTGCCAGCAGTTTAGGTTCGGAAGGGATCAATCAGCCCCAGCATTTT.

With regard to this clonotype: A much larger clone lies a single base off, so this may be a read error. The rearrangement links TRBV12-3 or TRBV12-4 to TRBJ1-1; D gene ambiguous. The CDR3 has 13 residues. The CDR3 protein is CDSSPNILTEAFF. CDR3 coding DNA: TGTGACAGCAGCCCCAACATCTTGACTGAAGCTTTCTTT.

V is TRBV11-2 and J is TRBJ2-5; TRBD2 agrees at 10 bases. CDR1 and CDR2 from the germline V gene are SGHAT and FQNNGV. J lost 6 bases, V lost 1 base, and 8 bases had no gene match. The CDR3 is 16 residues long. CDR3 loop: CASSLVPTSGQKTQYF. The CDR3 nucleotides read TGTGCCAGCAGCTTAGTTCCGACTAGCGGGCAAAAGACCCAGTACTTC.

This clonotype came up a few times. The chain joins TRBV5-1 to TRBJ2-3; TRBD2 aligns across 8 bases. From germline, CDR1 is SGHRS and CDR2 YFSETQ. The V gene end was trimmed by 2 bases and the J gene end by 0 bases; junction bases not matched to a gene: 5. This CDR3 contains 16 residues. The CDR3 region is CASSFLSSGSTDTQYF. The CDR3, as DNA: TGCGCCAGCAGCTTCCTCTCTAGCGGGAGCACAGATACGCAGTATTTT.